In its sample, the clone carrying this TCR beta chain was seen many times. This sample was included in a study of T cells in Graves' hyperthyroidism and ophthalmopathy. Germline CDR1 and CDR2: SGHRS and YFSETQ. V trimming: 4 bases; J trimming: 3 bases; junction bases outside the gene matches: 9. This CDR3 has 16 residues. RNA transcripts served as the template for amplifying TCR beta CDR3 regions. The study used the HTBI primer set for a first-round RT-PCR of the TCR CDR3. TCRdb independently ran MiXCR on the multiplex PCR reads; one entry per CDR3 protein. This sample has about 92,000 distinct CDR3 sequences, with about half found just once. Diagnosing involved the use of clinical symptoms, serum thyroxine and TRAb, thyroid ultrasound and orbital computed tomography.

This chain links TRBV5-1 with TRBJ1-1; 10 nucleotides align to TRBD1. Specimen: blood. This receptor was obtained from a woman aged 40 to 50 with Graves' hyperthyroidism. The CDR3 loop is CASSIDRGRGDTEAFF. CDR3 DNA sequence: TGCGCCAGCAGCATTGACAGGGGGCGCGGGGACACTGAAGCTTTCTTT.